This T cell receptor beta chain was recovered during a study of identical twins. As for this clonotype: A read error is possible here, since a much larger clone lies one base away.

TCRdb reprocessed the 5' RACE reads via MiXCR and lists one record per CDR3 protein. This sample yields about 530,000 distinct CDR3 sequences, of which more than 20% are seen a single time; around 0.47% belongs to the top ten. This same sample was also part of a study on yellow fever vaccine responses in identical twins.

The sequence came from a woman aged 18-35 years in good health. Sequenced material: CD4+ T cells sorted from blood.

CDR3 nucleotides: TGTGCCAGCAGGGTTGGGGGAGAGACCCAGTACTTC. Protein: CASRVGGETQYF. The chain links TRBV28 to TRBJ2-5, with D possibly called TRBD1 or TRBD2 (5 bases each). V lost 6 bases and J 4 bases, leaving 9 bases between the germline ends. CDR3 length: 12 amino acids. Per germline, CDR1 MDHEN and CDR2 SYDVKM.